These 20 T cell receptor beta chains were sequenced from one sample in a study of blood T cell repertoires in COVID-19. Clones were read by immunoSEQ multiplex PCR, and TCRdb kept only the in-frame ones, dropping some. Of around 100,000 clones in the sample, 80% to 90% are singletons; the top ten hold 32%. The sample comprised peripheral blood. Receptors were obtained from a woman at least 80 years old with acute or convalescent COVID-19.

V and J are TRBV28 and TRBJ1-2; 7 nucleotides line up with TRBD1. The germline V gene has CDR1 MDHEN and CDR2 SYDVKM. V gave up 8 bases and J gave up 4 bases; unmatched junction bases: 7. This CDR3 has 13 amino acids. For the CDR3, the DNA is TGTGCCAGCGAATCCGGGACAGCCTATGGCTACACCTTC. Protein: CASESGTAYGYTF.

The chain carries TRBV19 and TRBJ2-1; TRBD1 agrees at 7 bases. Germline V gene lookup returns CDR1 LNHDA and CDR2 SQIVND (reference sequence). The CDR3 has 16 amino acids. Losses at the gene ends were 7 bases for V and 3 bases for J; bases not matched to a gene: 12. Here the CDR3 reads CASTDSGTEYYNEQFF. CDR3 DNA: TGTGCCAGTACCGATTCCGGGACAGAATACTACAATGAGCAGTTCTTC.

For the CDR3, the DNA is TGTGCCAGCAGTCCTAGTCTAGCGGGGGGGCCGGGTGAGCAGTTCTTC. The encoded protein is CASSPSLAGGPGEQFF. The chain is built from TRBV6-6 and TRBJ2-1, with 12 nucleotides matching TRBD2. The ends lost 5 bases at V and 9 bases at J; junction bases unmatched: 11. Germline-derived CDR1 and CDR2 are MNHNY and SVGAGI (reference sequence). This CDR3 spans 16 amino acids.

The genes are TRBV7-9 and TRBJ2-6, with TRBD1 matching 7 bases. CDR3 length equals 17 residues. V trimming: 5 bases; J trimming: 3 bases; junction bases outside the gene matches: 10. CDR1 SEHNR and CDR2 FQNEAQ come from the germline V gene (reference sequence). CDR3 DNA: TGTGCCAGCAGCCCAACAGGGGCCTTCCTTGGGGCCAACGTCCTGACTTTC. Its protein is CASSPTGAFLGANVLTF.

This clone has only one observation. V is TRBV7-2 and J is TRBJ2-7; 9 nucleotides align to TRBD1. This CDR3 is 15 amino acids long. With V trimmed by 1 base and J by 5 bases, 6 bases remained unmatched. The germline V gene has CDR1 SGHTA and CDR2 FQGNSA. The CDR3 protein is CASSLVDRGANEQYF. CDR3 sequence (DNA): TGTGCCAGCAGCTTAGTAGACAGGGGGGCAAACGAGCAGTACTTC.

The V gene is TRBV5-4, the J gene TRBJ1-1; TRBD1 might be the D (5 bases). The CDR3 runs 13 residues. Deletions cut 2 bases from V and 6 bases from J, with 11 bases between. CDR1 is SGHNT and CDR2 is YYREEE in the germline V gene (reference sequence). The CDR3 sequence is CASSFGGRSEAFF. CDR3 DNA sequence: TGTGCCAGCAGCTTCGGGGGGAGATCTGAAGCTTTCTTT.

The chain combines TRBV19 with TRBJ1-2; 7 positions match TRBD1. V lost 4 bases, J lost 0 bases, and 5 bases stayed unmatched. CDR3 length: 15 residues. In germline, CDR1 is LNHDA, CDR2 SQIVND (reference sequence). The CDR3 sequence: CASSRPGTANYGYTF. CDR3 in DNA: TGTGCCAGTAGTAGGCCCGGGACAGCTAACTATGGCTACACCTTC.

This clone has just one count. The rearrangement uses TRBV9 and TRBJ1-2; D gene unclear. Germline CDR1 SGDLS, CDR2 YYNGEE. This CDR3 is built from 12 residues. Between the trimmed V and J ends, which lost 3 bases and 4 bases, there was a span of 7 bases. CDR3 residues: CASSAGIYGYTF. CDR3 nucleotides: TGTGCCAGCAGCGCCGGGATCTATGGCTACACCTTC.

V usage is TRBV27 and J usage is TRBJ1-5, with TRBD1 identical over 7 bases. J gave up 4 bases and V 5 bases, and 5 bases lay outside the gene matches. Germline CDR1 reads MNHEY; CDR2 reads SMNVEV (reference sequence). This CDR3 contains 14 residues. The CDR3 here is CASSLGQRNQPQHF. CDR3 DNA sequence: TGTGCCAGCAGTCTGGGACAGAGAAATCAGCCCCAGCATTTT.

The chain is built from TRBV18 and TRBJ1-6, with D uncertain. Germline V gene sequence: CDR1 KGHSH, CDR2 LQKENI. Trimming cost V 0 bases and J 0 bases, with 6 bases left between them. CDR3 length: 16 amino acids. The CDR3 DNA follows: TGTGCCAGCTCACCACCACAGAGCTCCTATAATTCACCCCTCCACTTT. Translated: CASSPPQSSYNSPLHF.

The rearrangement links TRBV7-2 to TRBJ2-3; D is undetermined. The CDR3 extends over 12 amino acids. Germline CDR1 and CDR2: SGHTA and FQGNSA. Trimming shortened V by 5 bases and J by 5 bases, and 8 bases separated the two germline ends. This chain's CDR3 is CASSLFLDTQYF. The CDR3 region has the DNA TGTGCCAGCAGCCTATTTCTAGATACGCAGTATTTT.

This clone was picked up one time. The V call is TRBV30, the J call TRBJ2-3; D is possibly TRBD2 (7 bases). The CDR3 sequence is 20 residues long. V shed 1 base and J shed 1 base, with 27 bases lying between them. CDR1 is GTSNPN, CDR2 SVGIG, per germline (reference sequence). The DNA of the CDR3 is TGTGCCTGGAGTGGGGGGTTTGTGGCGGGGGCACCTCCCCGCACAGATACGCAGTATTTT. Translating gives CAWSGGFVAGAPPRTDTQYF.

V is TRBV6-6 and J is TRBJ1-6; D call uncertain. This CDR3 region has 13 residues. Germline-derived CDR1 and CDR2 are MNHNY and SVGAGI (reference sequence). V dropped 2 bases and J dropped 10 bases, with 9 bases sitting between them. CDR3 region: CASSYLPESPLHF. The DNA for the CDR3 is TGTGCCAGCAGTTACCTGCCGGAGTCACCCCTCCACTTT.

This clone was seen just once. The chain is built from TRBV2 and TRBJ2-3, with TRBD1 matching over 10 bases. The germline gives CDR1 SNHLY, CDR2 FYNNEI. V was pared by 4 bases and J by 4 bases, with 8 bases of the junction left unmatched. The CDR3 has 16 amino acids. The CDR3, as DNA: TGTGCCAGCAGTGGTAGGGACAGGGGCGGGTCAGATACGCAGTATTTT. Amino acids: CASSGRDRGGSDTQYF.

This CDR3 is CASSDGQGAFGGYTF. The CDR3 nucleotides read TGTGCCAGCAGCGACGGGCAGGGGGCATTCGGTGGCTACACCTTC. This chain uses TRBV21-1 with TRBJ1-2; the table calls TRBD1, which could not be checked here. TRBV21-1 is a listed pseudogene. The CDR3 length is 15 residues.

V and J are TRBV18 and TRBJ2-7, with D maybe TRBD2 (5 bases). Germline assignment: CDR1 KGHSH and CDR2 LQKENI. V dropped 2 bases and J dropped 4 bases, with 15 bases sitting between them. The CDR3 contains 15 residues. CDR3 protein: CASSPTRWRNYEQYF. CDR3 bases: TGTGCCAGCTCACCAACCCGATGGAGGAATTACGAGCAGTACTTC.

This clone was seen only once. The chain joins TRBV7-2 to TRBJ1-3, with 9 bases identical to TRBD1. CDR3 length equals 18 residues. Germline CDR1 and CDR2: SGHTA and FQGNSA. The V gene end was trimmed by 4 bases and the J gene end by 0 bases; junction bases not matched to a gene: 10. The CDR3 region is CASSSRGQGKTSGNTIYF. The CDR3 DNA reads as TGTGCCAGCAGCTCCAGGGGACAGGGAAAAACCTCTGGAAACACCATATATTTT. Full variable domain (outside the CDR3, taken from reference TRBV7-2 and TRBJ1-3): GAGVSQSPSNKVTEKGKDVELRCDPISGHTALYWYRQSLGQGLEFLIYFQGNSAPDKSGLPSDRFSAERTGGSVSTLTIQRTQQEDSAVYLCASSSRGQGKTSGNTIYFGEGSWLTVV.

V and J are TRBV30 and TRBJ1-2, with TRBD1 matching 7 bases. This CDR3 region has 13 residues. J was trimmed by 6 bases and V by 1 base; bases with no gene match: 5. The V gene's germline CDR1 is GTSNPN and CDR2 SVGIG (reference sequence). The CDR3 DNA is TGTGCCTGGAGTGAAGAGGGGGCGAATGGCTACACCTTC. It translates to CAWSEEGANGYTF.

The chain couples TRBV3-1 (or the pseudogene TRBV3-2) to TRBJ2-7; 13 nucleotides line up with TRBD2. V was clipped by 1 base and J by 4 bases; unmatched bases: 1. The germline V gene has CDR1 LGHDT and CDR2 YNNKEL (reference sequence). This CDR3 region has 15 residues. In nucleotides, the CDR3 is TGTGCCAGCAGCCAAGTGACTAGCGGGGGGTACGAGCAGTACTTC. This codes for CASSQVTSGGYEQYF.

The chain employs TRBV4-3 and TRBJ1-3, with D tentatively TRBD1 (5 bases). Germline lookup yields CDR1 LGHNA and CDR2 YSLEER. The CDR3 extends over 18 amino acids. The V and J ends lost 0 bases and 0 bases respectively, with 15 bases between them. CDR3 sequence: CASSQDDPGLHSGNTIYF. CDR3 DNA sequence: TGCGCCAGCAGCCAAGACGATCCGGGACTCCACTCTGGAAACACCATATATTTT.